What follows are 19 T cell receptor beta chains derived from one specimen sequenced in a study of T-cell reconstitution after alpha-beta-depleted transplantation in children. TCRbeta library preparation incorporated unique molecular identifiers. One entry per CDR3 protein results from TCRdb running MiXCR on the PCR reads. The sample includes 350,000 to 450,000 distinct CDR3 sequences, roughly 20% of them seen just once. The material sequenced was PBMCs from the stem cell graft donor, taken from the stem cell graft. All receptors derive from a human donor who donated a stem cell graft to a child with acute myeloid leukemia.

This clonotype was picked up a small number of times. V is TRBV6-5 and J is TRBJ2-1, with 12 bases identical to TRBD1. The CDR3 has 16 residues. Looked up from germline, CDR1 is MNHEY and CDR2 is SVGAGI. Germline trimming cut 2 bases from V and 7 bases from J; bases unmatched to any gene: 6. CDR3 in DNA: TGTGCCAGCAGTTACGGCGGGACAGGGGGCAAGAATGAGCAGTTCTTC. Translating it yields CASSYGGTGGKNEQFF.

J is TRBJ2-1 and V is TRBV5-6; 12 bases agree with TRBD1. The germline V gene encodes CDR1 SGHDT and CDR2 YYEEEE. V lost 5 bases to trimming and J lost 7 bases; unmatched junction nucleotides: 7. This CDR3 region has 15 residues. CDR3 DNA sequence: TGTGCCAGCAGTGTGGGACAGGGGGCATGGAATGAGCAGTTCTTC. Protein sequence: CASSVGQGAWNEQFF.

This chain links TRBV4-1 with TRBJ2-1; 11 bases are a match to TRBD2. The junction had 5 bases not matched to a gene; V was cut back by 3 bases and J by 1 base. The CDR3 runs 17 residues. From germline, CDR1 is MGHRA and CDR2 YSYEKL. CDR3 DNA sequence: TGCGCCAGCAGCCACGATAGCGGGAGGGGTTCCTACAATGAGCAGTTCTTC. Translating gives CASSHDSGRGSYNEQFF.

This clonotype was seen more than once but under ten times. The rearrangement joins TRBV20-1 to TRBJ1-2; no clear D. In germline, CDR1 is DFQATT, CDR2 SNEGSKA (reference sequence). The CDR3 consists of 14 residues. Trimming took 5 bases from V and 0 from J, leaving 13 bases between them. The chain's CDR3 is CSAPFPGANYGYTF. The CDR3 DNA is TGCAGTGCTCCTTTTCCAGGCGCTAACTATGGCTACACCTTC.

The CDR3 coding sequence is TGCGCCAGCAGCCCCAACTACAACAATGAGCAGTTCTTC. Translation gives CASSPNYNNEQFF. V is TRBV5-1 and J is TRBJ2-1, with unresolved D. The CDR3 contains 13 residues. The germline V gene has CDR1 SGHRS and CDR2 YFSETQ. The ends were cut back, 4 bases at V and 5 bases at J, with 10 bases in the middle.

The chain employs TRBV28 and TRBJ1-5; TRBD1 matches at 10 bases. The junction had 7 bases not matched to a gene; V was cut back by 5 bases and J by 6 bases. There are 15 residues in the CDR3. The germline V gene has CDR1 MDHEN and CDR2 SYDVKM. CDR3 protein: CASSPTTGGLQPQHF. CDR3 coding DNA: TGTGCCAGCAGTCCCACGACAGGGGGCCTTCAGCCCCAGCATTTT.

This clonotype was observed a few times. The CDR3 sequence: CSVEKVGGGYNEQFF. The CDR3 DNA sequence: TGCAGCGTTGAAAAAGTAGGGGGTGGCTACAATGAGCAGTTCTTC. The rearrangement uses TRBV29-1 and TRBJ2-1; possible D gene TRBD1, 6 bases. CDR1 is SQVTM and CDR2 is ANQGSEA in the germline V gene. This CDR3 is 15 amino acids long. Trimming shortened V by 2 bases and J by 3 bases, and 14 bases separated the two germline ends.

There are a few counts of this clonotype. The genes are TRBV12-3 or TRBV12-4 and TRBJ2-3, with D unresolved. Trimming cost V 3 bases and J 0 bases, with 10 bases left between them. This CDR3 comprises 15 residues. For the CDR3, the DNA is TGTGCCAGCAGTTTTGCTCAACCTAGCACAGATACGCAGTATTTT. Encoded protein: CASSFAQPSTDTQYF.

This chain joins TRBV12-3 or TRBV12-4 and TRBJ2-7, with 11 bases matching TRBD2. The trim removed 3 bases at V and 4 bases at J, leaving 5 bases unmatched. The CDR3 sequence is 15 residues long. CDR3 nucleotides: TGTGCCAGCAGTTTTACGCTAGCGGGAGGATACGAGCAGTACTTC. It yields the protein CASSFTLAGGYEQYF.

This clonotype came up a few times. The chain employs TRBV12-3 or TRBV12-4 and TRBJ2-4; D ambiguous. The V gene lost 4 bases and the J gene lost 6 bases, with 10 bases spanning the gap. The CDR3 has 13 amino acids. CDR3 in amino acids: CASSSYGVNIQYF. The DNA of the CDR3 is TGTGCCAGCAGTTCCTATGGCGTAAACATTCAGTACTTC.

The rearrangement joins TRBV20-1 to TRBJ2-4; 7 bases are shared with TRBD1. The CDR3 runs to 12 residues. Germline V gives CDR1 DFQATT, CDR2 SNEGSKA (reference sequence). J lost 6 bases, V lost 6 bases, and 5 bases had no gene match. The CDR3 sequence is CSAEGDRNIQYF. CDR3 sequence (DNA): TGCAGTGCCGAGGGGGACAGAAACATTCAGTACTTC.

This clonotype was picked up a small number of times. CDR3 region: CSVTAGVGPYNEQFF. In DNA form, the CDR3 reads TGCAGCGTTACAGCGGGAGTCGGGCCCTACAATGAGCAGTTCTTC. This rearrangement joins TRBV29-1 to TRBJ2-1; 8 bases align to TRBD2. J lost 2 bases, V lost 5 bases, and 8 bases had no gene match. The CDR3 consists of 15 residues. Per germline, CDR1 SQVTM and CDR2 ANQGSEA.

The V and J genes are TRBV28 and TRBJ1-5; TRBD1 matches at 9 bases. This CDR3 is built from 14 residues. Trimming removed 6 bases from V and 6 bases from J; junction bases left unmatched: 6. Germline-derived CDR1 and CDR2 are MDHEN and SYDVKM. CDR3: CASRGQGGVQPQHF. As DNA, the CDR3 is TGTGCCAGCAGGGGACAGGGAGGTGTTCAGCCCCAGCATTTT. The variable domain in full, with the rest retrieved from reference TRBV28 and TRBJ1-5, is DVKVTQSSRYLVKRTGEKVFLECVQDMDHENMFWYRQDPGLGLRLIYFSYDVKMKEKGDIPEGYSVSREKKERFSLILESASTNQTSMYLCASRGQGGVQPQHFGDGTRLSIL.

CDR3 amino acids: CASSQDRRDIDYEQYF. The CDR3 nucleotides are TGCGCCAGCAGCCAAGATAGGCGGGATATCGACTACGAGCAGTACTTC. The V and J genes are TRBV4-1 and TRBJ2-7, with D tentatively TRBD2 (6 bases). This CDR3 comprises 16 residues. Per germline, CDR1 MGHRA and CDR2 YSYEKL. V was trimmed by 0 bases and J by 3 bases, leaving 15 bases between them.

V is TRBV3-1 and J is TRBJ2-1; D may match TRBD1 or TRBD2 (5 bases each). CDR3 length equals 12 residues. CDR1 and CDR2 from the germline V gene are LGHDT and YNNKEL (reference sequence). Trimming took 0 bases from V and 10 from J, leaving 7 bases between them. The CDR3 DNA sequence: TGTGCCAGCAGCCAAGATGAGGGGGAGCAGTTCTTC. The encoded protein is CASSQDEGEQFF.

This clonotype was observed many times. The J gene is TRBJ2-1, the V gene TRBV10-3; 10 nucleotides match TRBD1. CDR1 is ENHRY and CDR2 is SYGVKD in the germline V gene. The J segment lost 6 bases and the V segment lost 10 bases, leaving 6 bases of the junction unmatched. There are 13 residues in the CDR3. The CDR3 sequence: CASGTGDINEQFF. CDR3 DNA: TGTGCCAGCGGGACAGGGGATATCAATGAGCAGTTCTTC.

This clonotype was seen a handful of times. The rearrangement uses TRBV5-1 and TRBJ2-7, with 7 bases lining up with TRBD1. Trimming removed 3 bases from V and 6 bases from J; junction bases left unmatched: 9. This CDR3 contains 14 residues. The V gene's germline CDR1 is SGHRS and CDR2 YFSETQ. Here the CDR3 DNA reads TGCGCCAGCAGCTGGGGACAGTCGGCAGGCGAGCAGTACTTC. This gives the protein CASSWGQSAGEQYF.

The chain couples TRBV20-1 to TRBJ2-1; 10 bases match TRBD2. V lost 2 bases and J lost 9; bases outside the gene matches: 4. From germline, CDR1 is DFQATT and CDR2 SNEGSKA (reference sequence). The CDR3 consists of 13 residues. CDR3 residues: CSARLAGVTEQFF. CDR3 sequence (DNA): TGCAGTGCTAGACTAGCGGGAGTGACTGAGCAGTTCTTC.

This clonotype was observed at least ten times. The genes are TRBV20-1 and TRBJ2-7; TRBD2 matches at 7 bases. Per germline, CDR1 DFQATT and CDR2 SNEGSKA (reference sequence). J lost 2 bases, V lost 4 bases, and 23 bases had no gene match. CDR3 size: 19 residues. CDR3: CSATPAGGNSAGVTYEQYF. The DNA for the CDR3 is TGCAGTGCTACCCCTGCTGGGGGGAATTCGGCGGGAGTAACCTACGAGCAGTACTTC.